Listed below are T cell receptor beta chains from one sample, sequenced in a study of blood T cell repertoires in COVID-19. Clones were sequenced by immunoSEQ multiplex PCR, and TCRdb holds only the in-frame ones, with some missing. The repertoire holds around 150,000 clones, roughly four fifths seen once, with roughly 10% in the top ten. The sequenced material came from peripheral blood. Receptors were obtained from a human donor in a cohort sampled during active COVID-19. Each CDR3 is given with its conserved first and last residue. Clone size is given for some rows only: seen once, a few or many times, or a class if the clone is expanded.

j_call	clone_size	v_call	cdr3_aa
TRBJ2-7	.	TRBV6-2/TRBV6-3	CASSYELSGIGYEQYF
TRBJ2-3	.	TRBV28	CASSFITGGLTDTQYF
TRBJ1-4	once	TRBV4-3	CASSQEGEEEKLFF
TRBJ1-5	once	TRBV5-8	CASSRGQRDQPQHF
TRBJ2-5	once	TRBV5-1	CASSREIGTGEETQYF
TRBJ1-1	.	TRBV7-2	CASSPRGANTEAFF
TRBJ2-7	once	TRBV6-2/TRBV6-3	CASSYSGSFSGYEQYF
TRBJ2-2	few	TRBV5-4	CASSLNRKPGELFF
TRBJ1-4	.	TRBV11-2	CASSPSRQAANEKLFF
TRBJ2-2	.	TRBV6-5	CASFPSGNTGELFF
TRBJ2-2	few	TRBV2	CASSWSSGGADTGELFF
TRBJ2-7	few	TRBV15	CATRRDSYEQYF
TRBJ1-1	few	TRBV19	CASSAGMIEAFF
TRBJ2-5	.	TRBV10-3	CAISDNGGARETQYF
TRBJ2-7	.	TRBV18	CASSPGTAVEQYF
TRBJ1-5	once	TRBV27	CASGTGSQPQHF
TRBJ1-1	.	TRBV2	CASSEPQGSMNTEAFF
TRBJ2-1	.	TRBV4-1	CASSQDLIPQVYNEQFF
TRBJ2-1	.	TRBV5-6	CASSRTLLAQNEQFF
TRBJ2-3	.	TRBV10-2	CASSEGPGTSPTDTQYF
TRBJ2-3	.	TRBV19	CASRRSGGSTDTQYF
TRBJ1-2	.	TRBV14	CASSPVTGVYGYTF
TRBJ1-3	few	TRBV10-2	CASSRDISGNTIYF
TRBJ2-7	.	TRBV11-2	CASTVVSGSEIFYEQYF
TRBJ2-5	.	TRBV9	CASSVAAGGNRETQYF
TRBJ1-1	.	TRBV7-9	CASSGGALRAFF
TRBJ2-2	.	TRBV28	CASSLGRGQNTGELFF
TRBJ1-4	.	TRBV5-5	CASSRVEKLFF